This T cell receptor beta chain was documented in a study of technical replicates of blood from a handful of donors. This CDR3 comprises 14 residues. Trimming left V 0 bases short and J 5 bases short, with 11 bases between. Germline loops: CDR1 LGHNA, CDR2 YSLEER. TCRdb keeps only in-frame clones here, not all; method: immunoSEQ multiplex PCR. This table holds approximately 59,000 clones, nearly 95% found once. The sequence came from a human donor in good health. Some clones in this sample may be carry-over from other donors' samples. The chain uses TRBV4-3 and TRBJ2-7, with D possibly matching TRBD2 (7 bases). Source material: PBMCs. In DNA, the CDR3 is TGCGCCAGCAGCCAAGAGGGGGGGCTTAACGAGCAGTACTTC. Its protein is CASSQEGGLNEQYF.